This T cell receptor beta chain stems from a study of OX40 agonist ivuxolimab in advanced cancers. Overall study findings and caveats: By week 6 at 0.1 to 3.0 mg/kg, blood CD4+ and CD8+ T cells had expanded clonally.

This CDR3 contains 14 residues. Germline loops: CDR1 MNHNS, CDR2 SASEGT. V gave up 8 bases and J gave up 0 bases, with 14 bases separating them. Measured with immunoSEQ multiplex PCR; TCRdb has only the in-frame clones, and not every one. In the table there are about 48,000 clones, 70% to 90% of which are singletons. Concerning this clone itself: Its specificity is unknown.

Sequences were derived from CD4+ or CD8+ T cells sorted from blood, sampled in a trial of the OX40 agonist ivuxolimab. The V call is TRBV6-1, the J call TRBJ2-7, with D possibly being TRBD1 or TRBD2 (5 bases each). The sequence derives from an adult with an advanced solid tumor such as melanoma, head and neck, liver or kidney cancer. The CDR3 loop is CASRGETDSYEQYF. CDR3 sequence (DNA): TGTGCCAGCCGAGGGGAAACGGACTCCTACGAGCAGTACTTC.